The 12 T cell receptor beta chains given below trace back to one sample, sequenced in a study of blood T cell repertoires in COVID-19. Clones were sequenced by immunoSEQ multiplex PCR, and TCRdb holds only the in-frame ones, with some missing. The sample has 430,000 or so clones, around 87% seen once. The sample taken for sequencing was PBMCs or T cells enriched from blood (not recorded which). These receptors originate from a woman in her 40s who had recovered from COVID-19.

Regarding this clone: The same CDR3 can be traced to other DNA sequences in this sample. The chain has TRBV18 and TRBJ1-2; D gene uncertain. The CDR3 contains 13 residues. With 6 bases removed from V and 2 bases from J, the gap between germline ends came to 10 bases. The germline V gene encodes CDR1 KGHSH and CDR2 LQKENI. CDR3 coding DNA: TGTGCCAGCTCCCCAGACAAGAACTATGGCTACACCTTC. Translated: CASSPDKNYGYTF.

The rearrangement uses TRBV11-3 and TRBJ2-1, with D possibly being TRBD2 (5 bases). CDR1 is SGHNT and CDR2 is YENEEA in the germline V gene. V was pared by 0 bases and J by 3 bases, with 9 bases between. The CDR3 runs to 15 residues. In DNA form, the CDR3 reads TGTGCCAGCAGCTTAGATGGGAGTCGCTACAATGAGCAGTTCTTC. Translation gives CASSLDGSRYNEQFF.

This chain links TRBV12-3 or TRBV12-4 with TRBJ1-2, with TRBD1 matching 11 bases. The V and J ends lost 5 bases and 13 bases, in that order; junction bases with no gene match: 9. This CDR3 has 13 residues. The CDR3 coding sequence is TGTGCCAGCAGTGTGGACAGGGGGCATGTTGGCACCTTC. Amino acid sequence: CASSVDRGHVGTF.

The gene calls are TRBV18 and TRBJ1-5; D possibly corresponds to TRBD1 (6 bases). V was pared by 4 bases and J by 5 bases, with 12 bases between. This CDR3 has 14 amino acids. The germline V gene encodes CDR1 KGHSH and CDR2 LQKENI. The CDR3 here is CASSRGTRDQPQHF. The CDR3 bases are TGTGCCAGCTCACGAGGGACACGAGATCAGCCCCAGCATTTT.

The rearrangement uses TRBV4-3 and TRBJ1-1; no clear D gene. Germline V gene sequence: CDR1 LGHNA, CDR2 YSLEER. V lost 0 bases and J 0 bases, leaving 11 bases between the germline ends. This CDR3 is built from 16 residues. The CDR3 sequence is CASSQDRAGMNTEAFF. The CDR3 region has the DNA TGCGCCAGCAGCCAAGATCGAGCAGGCATGAACACTGAAGCTTTCTTT.

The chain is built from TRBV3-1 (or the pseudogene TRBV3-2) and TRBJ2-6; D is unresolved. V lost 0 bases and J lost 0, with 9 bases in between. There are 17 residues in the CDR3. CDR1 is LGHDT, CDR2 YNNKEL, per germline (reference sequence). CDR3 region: CASSQDIIGSGANVLTF. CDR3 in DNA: TGTGCCAGCAGCCAAGATATCATCGGCTCTGGGGCCAACGTCCTGACTTTC.

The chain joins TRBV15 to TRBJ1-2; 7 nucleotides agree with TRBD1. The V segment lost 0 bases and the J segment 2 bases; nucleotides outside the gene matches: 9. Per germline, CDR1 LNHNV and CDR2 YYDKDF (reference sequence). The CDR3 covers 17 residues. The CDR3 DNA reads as TGTGCCACCAGCAGAGATCGAACAGGGGCCTTGAACTATGGCTACACCTTC. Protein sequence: CATSRDRTGALNYGYTF.

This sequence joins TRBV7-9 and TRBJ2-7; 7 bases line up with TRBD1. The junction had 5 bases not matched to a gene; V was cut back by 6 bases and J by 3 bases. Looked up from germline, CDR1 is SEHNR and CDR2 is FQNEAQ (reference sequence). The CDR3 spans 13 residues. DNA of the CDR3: TGTGCCAGCAGTCATACAGGGGACTACGAGCAGTACTTC. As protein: CASSHTGDYEQYF.

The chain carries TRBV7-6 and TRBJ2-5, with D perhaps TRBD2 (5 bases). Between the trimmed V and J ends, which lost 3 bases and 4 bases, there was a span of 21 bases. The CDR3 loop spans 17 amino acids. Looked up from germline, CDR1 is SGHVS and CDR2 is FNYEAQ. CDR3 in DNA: TGTGCCAGCAGCTTCCAGGTGGGGTCTCCAGAGGGAGAGACCCAGTACTTC. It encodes CASSFQVGSPEGETQYF.

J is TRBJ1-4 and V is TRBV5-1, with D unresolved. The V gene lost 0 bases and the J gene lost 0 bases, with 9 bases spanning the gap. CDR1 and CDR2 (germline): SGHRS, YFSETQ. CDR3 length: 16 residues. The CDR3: CASSLATVATNEKLFF. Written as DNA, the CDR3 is TGCGCCAGCAGCTTGGCCACAGTTGCAACTAATGAAAAACTGTTTTTT.

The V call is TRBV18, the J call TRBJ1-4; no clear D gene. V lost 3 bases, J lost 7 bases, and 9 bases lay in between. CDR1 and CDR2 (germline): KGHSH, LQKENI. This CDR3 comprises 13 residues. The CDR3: CASSPSVGEKLFF. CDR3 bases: TGTGCCAGCTCACCCTCAGTTGGTGAAAAACTGTTTTTT.

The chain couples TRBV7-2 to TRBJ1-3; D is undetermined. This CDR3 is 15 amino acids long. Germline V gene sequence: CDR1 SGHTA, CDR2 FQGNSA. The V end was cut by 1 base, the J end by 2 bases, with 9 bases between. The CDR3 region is CASSLDNIPGNTIYF. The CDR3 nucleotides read TGTGCCAGCAGCTTAGACAACATCCCTGGAAACACCATATATTTT.